This T cell receptor beta chain was observed in a study of CD8 T cells in Susac syndrome. TCR beta from blood CD8+ and CD4+ T cells was sequenced. It was with random hexamers that about 0.45 to 1 ug RNA was reverse transcribed. Amplification of the TCR beta CDR3 was carried out by immunoSEQ multiplex PCR, which spanned a total of 54 Vbeta and 13 Jbeta segments. A single record per CDR3 protein comes from TCRdb applying MiXCR to the immunoSEQ multiplex PCR reads. Found here are approximately 100,000 distinct CDR3 sequences, about 96% of them singletons; the top ten hold around 0.1%. The sample consisted of CD4+ T cells from PBMCs. The receptor was isolated from a human donor in good health.

This CDR3 reads CASSSRIAGASYNEQFF. The CDR3 DNA sequence: TGTGCCAGCTCATCTCGCATAGCGGGGGCCTCCTACAATGAGCAGTTCTTC. J is TRBJ2-1 and V is TRBV18, with 9 bases fitting TRBD2. The ends lost 5 bases at V and 0 bases at J; junction bases unmatched: 8. In germline, CDR1 is KGHSH, CDR2 LQKENI. The CDR3 has 17 residues.